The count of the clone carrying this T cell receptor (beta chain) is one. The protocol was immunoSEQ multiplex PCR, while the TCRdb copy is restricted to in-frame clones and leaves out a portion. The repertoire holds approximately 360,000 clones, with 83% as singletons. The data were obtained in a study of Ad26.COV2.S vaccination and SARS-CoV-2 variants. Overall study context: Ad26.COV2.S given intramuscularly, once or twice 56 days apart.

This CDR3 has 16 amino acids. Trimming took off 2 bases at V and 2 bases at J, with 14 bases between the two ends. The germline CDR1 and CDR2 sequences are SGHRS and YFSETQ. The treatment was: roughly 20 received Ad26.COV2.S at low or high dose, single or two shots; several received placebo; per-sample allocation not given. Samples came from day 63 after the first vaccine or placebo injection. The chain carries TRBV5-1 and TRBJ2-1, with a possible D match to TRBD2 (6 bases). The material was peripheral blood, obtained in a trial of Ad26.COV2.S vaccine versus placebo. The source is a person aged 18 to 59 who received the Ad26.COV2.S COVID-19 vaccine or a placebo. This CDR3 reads CASSFKRTSTYNEQFF. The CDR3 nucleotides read TGCGCCAGCAGCTTCAAAAGAACTAGCACCTACAATGAGCAGTTCTTC. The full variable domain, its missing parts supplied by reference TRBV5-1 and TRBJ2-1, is KAGVTQTPRYLIKTRGQQVTLSCSPISGHRSVSWYQQTPGQGLQFLFEYFSETQRNKGNFPGRFSGRQFSNSRSEMNVSTLELGDSALYLCASSFKRTSTYNEQFFGPGTRLTVL.